A single sample gave rise to the 19 T cell receptor beta chains below, sequenced in a study of vaccination effects on CD4 cells after COVID-19 (dated by TCRdb to the early 2020s). Library construction relied on the immunoSEQ multiplex PCR assay. In TCRdb, the immuneACCESS table is reduced to in-frame sequences with V and J assigned. These tables do not hold every clone; where another copy was compared, an unresolved V gene accounts for under half, and the others remain unexplained. The sample table holds around 69,000 clones, of which 65% to 80% were seen once. Jointly, the top ten make up more than 2% of the sample. Their cognate antigens are unknown. After around eleven days of culture, CD4+ T cells were isolated with the EasySep CD4+ T cell isolation kit. Each participant received two doses of an mRNA SARS-CoV-2 vaccine, either BNT162b2 or mRNA-1273. Specimen: CD4+ T cells from PBMCs cultured without peptide, collected after COVID-19 vaccination. These TCRs come from a human donor who received a COVID-19 vaccine.

The chain employs TRBV7-3 and TRBJ2-3; D assignment may be TRBD1 or TRBD2 (5 bases each). Per the germline V gene, CDR1 is SGHTA and CDR2 is FQGTGA. The CDR3 runs 14 residues. V was clipped by 2 bases and J by 1 base, with 7 bases between them. The CDR3 loop is CASSLVGGTDTQYF. The CDR3 DNA sequence: TGTGCCAGCAGCTTAGTGGGGGGCACAGATACGCAGTATTTT. Full variable domain (outside the CDR3, taken from reference TRBV7-3 and TRBJ2-3): GAGVSQTPSNKVTEKGKYVELRCDPISGHTALYWYRQSLGQGPEFLIYFQGTGAADDSGLPNDRFFAVRPEGSVSTLKIQRTERGDSAVYLCASSLVGGTDTQYFGPGTRLTVL.

J is TRBJ2-7 and V is TRBV7-8; possible D gene TRBD2, 6 bases. This CDR3 comprises 15 residues. V lost 5 bases and J lost 9, with 23 bases in between. Germline V gene sequence: CDR1 SGHVS, CDR2 FQNEAQ. The CDR3 sequence: CASSQWSSDATRQYV. The CDR3 nucleotides are TGTGCCAGCAGCCAGTGGTCTAGCGACGCTACGAGGCAGTACGTC.

This chain uses TRBV9 with TRBJ1-2; D not resolved. V was clipped by 0 bases and J by 6 bases, with 9 bases between them. This CDR3 has 13 residues. From germline, CDR1 is SGDLS and CDR2 YYNGEE. This chain's CDR3 is CASSVEGSHGYTF. The CDR3, as DNA: TGTGCCAGCAGCGTAGAGGGTTCTCATGGCTACACCTTC.

V and J are TRBV6-5 and TRBJ2-3; D uncertain. Per germline, CDR1 MNHEY and CDR2 SVGAGI. The CDR3 extends over 13 amino acids. V lost 6 bases to trimming and J lost 5 bases, with 12 bases between them. Here the CDR3 reads CASRPLEQDTQYF. Here the CDR3 DNA reads TGTGCCAGCAGGCCTCTAGAGCAAGATACGCAGTATTTT.

The chain has TRBV5-8 and TRBJ2-2, with 7 bases identical to TRBD1. Per germline, CDR1 SGHTS and CDR2 YDEGEE. Germline trimming cut 2 bases from V and 0 bases from J; bases unmatched to any gene: 1. This CDR3 contains 15 residues. CDR3 sequence (DNA): TGTGCCAGCAGCTTAGGGACAGCGAACACCGGGGAGCTGTTTTTT. It translates to CASSLGTANTGELFF.

The V gene is TRBV19, the J gene TRBJ2-5; a weak D match, TRBD1 (6 bases). The CDR3 runs 13 residues. V was shortened by 6 bases and J by 5 bases, with 13 bases between the two germline ends. Germline CDR1 is LNHDA and CDR2 is SQIVND (reference sequence). The CDR3 nucleotides read TGTGCCAGTAGCAACAGGGCAGCGGAGACCCAGTACTTC. Amino acid sequence: CASSNRAAETQYF.

The chain carries TRBV4-1 and TRBJ2-7, with TRBD2 identical over 11 bases. V gave up 4 bases and J gave up 2 bases; unmatched junction bases: 7. The CDR3 length is 16 residues. Germline CDR1 and CDR2: MGHRA and YSYEKL. The CDR3: CASSPGTSGTTYEQYV. CDR3 nucleotides: TGCGCCAGCAGCCCGGGGACTAGCGGAACCACCTACGAGCAGTACGTC.

The chain joins TRBV7-2 to TRBJ2-7; 7 bases align to TRBD1. Per the germline V gene, CDR1 is SGHTA and CDR2 is FQGNSA. After removal of 3 bases from V and 3 bases from J, the junction contained 2 bases not matched to a gene. This CDR3 comprises 13 residues. The CDR3 DNA is TGTGCCAGCAGCTTCCGGGACAGCTACGAGCAGTACGTC. This translates into CASSFRDSYEQYV.

V usage is TRBV2 and J usage is TRBJ2-6; tentatively, D is TRBD1 (6 bases). From germline, CDR1 is SNHLY and CDR2 FYNNEI. This CDR3 region has 16 residues. Trimming took off 5 bases at V and 0 bases at J, with 11 bases between the two ends. The CDR3 spells CASSRNRASGANVLTF. For the CDR3, the DNA is TGTGCCAGCAGTAGGAACAGGGCCTCTGGGGCCAACGTCCTGACTTTC.

This clone showed up just a few times. V is TRBV4-1 and J is TRBJ1-4, with TRBD1 identical over 8 bases. Germline trimming cut 4 bases from V and 3 bases from J; bases unmatched to any gene: 4. Germline CDR1 and CDR2: MGHRA and YSYEKL. The CDR3 extends over 15 amino acids. The CDR3 bases are TGCGCCAGCAGCCGCTTACAGGGGGCTAATGAAAAACTGTTTTTT. It encodes CASSRLQGANEKLFF.

The chain couples TRBV20-1 to TRBJ1-2, with D unresolved. Trimming removed 3 bases at V and 5 bases at J, with 13 bases between. The CDR3 runs to 13 residues. CDR1 and CDR2 from the germline V gene are DFQATT and SNEGSKA (reference sequence). CDR3 region: CSASHQPGYGYTF. Here the CDR3 DNA reads TGCAGTGCTAGTCATCAGCCTGGGTATGGCTACACCTTC.

V usage is TRBV30 and J usage is TRBJ2-2; D remains ambiguous. The V gene lost 1 base and the J gene lost 6 bases, with 9 bases spanning the gap. Germline V gives CDR1 GTSNPN, CDR2 SVGIG (reference sequence). CDR3 length: 13 residues. The CDR3 DNA sequence: TGTGCCTGGAGTGCGTCTTCACCCGGGGAGCTGTTTTTT. This codes for CAWSASSPGELFF. Filled out from reference TRBV30 and TRBJ2-2, the complete variable domain reads SQTIHQWPATLVQPVGSPLSLECTVEGTSNPNLYWYRQAAGRGLQLLFYSVGIGQISSEVPQNLSASRPQDRQFILSSKKLLLSDSGFYLCAWSASSPGELFFGEGSRLTVL.

V and J are TRBV5-4 and TRBJ1-2; D may be TRBD1 (5 bases). In germline, CDR1 is SGHNT, CDR2 YYREEE (reference sequence). V was shortened by 2 bases and J by 2 bases, with 7 bases between the two germline ends. The CDR3 has 13 residues. The CDR3 is CASSFRGNYGYTF. CDR3 bases: TGTGCCAGCAGCTTTAGGGGAAACTATGGCTACACCTTC.

The genes are TRBV6-5 and TRBJ2-1; D gene unclear. The CDR3 is 14 residues long. Trimming took off 0 bases at V and 5 bases at J, with 8 bases between the two ends. The V gene's germline CDR1 is MNHEY and CDR2 SVGAGI. For the CDR3, the DNA is TGTGCCAGCAGTTACTCGTCAGCCAACAATGAGCAGTTCTTC. The encoded protein is CASSYSSANNEQFF.

The gene calls are TRBV18 and TRBJ1-1; the D gene is possibly TRBD1 (5 bases). V gave up 6 bases and J gave up 4 bases, with 12 bases separating them. Germline V gene data show CDR1 as KGHSH and CDR2 as LQKENI. The CDR3 totals 13 residues. The CDR3 DNA follows: TGTGCCAGCTCCTACGGGGGGATCACTGAAGCTTTCTTT. Its protein is CASSYGGITEAFF.

This chain connects TRBV19 to TRBJ2-2, with 7 bases matching TRBD1. V lost 9 bases and J lost 5; bases outside the gene matches: 12. Per the germline V gene, CDR1 is LNHDA and CDR2 is SQIVND (reference sequence). The CDR3 runs to 15 residues. The CDR3 sequence is CASTTRAGGTGELFF. CDR3 DNA: TGTGCCAGCACTACAAGGGCAGGGGGAACCGGGGAGCTGTTTTTT.

This sequence joins TRBV3-1 (or the pseudogene TRBV3-2) and TRBJ1-2; 8 bases are shared with TRBD1. This CDR3 has 16 residues. Germline V lookup: CDR1 LGHDT, CDR2 YNNKEL (reference sequence). J lost 5 bases, V lost 1 base, and 9 bases had no gene match. CDR3 in amino acids: CASSQVGAGGAYGYTF. CDR3 DNA sequence: TGTGCCAGCAGCCAAGTCGGGGCAGGGGGCGCGTATGGCTACACCTTC.

This chain joins TRBV5-1 and TRBJ2-2, with D perhaps TRBD1 (7 bases). The V end lost 4 bases, the J end lost 0 bases, and 10 bases lay between the germline ends. The CDR3 totals 15 residues. The V gene's germline CDR1 is SGHRS and CDR2 YFSETQ. The CDR3 loop reads CASSVRGANTGELFF. In DNA form, the CDR3 reads TGCGCCAGCAGCGTCAGGGGGGCGAACACCGGGGAGCTGTTTTTT.

The rearrangement joins TRBV7-2 to TRBJ2-3; 11 bases match TRBD2. Trimming took 5 bases from V and 6 from J; bases not matched to a gene: 10. CDR1 and CDR2 (germline): SGHTA, FQGNSA. The CDR3 is made up of 16 amino acids. The CDR3 protein is CASSTRLAGPPDTQYF. The CDR3 DNA is TGTGCCAGCAGCACGCGACTAGCGGGACCCCCGGATACGCAGTATTTT. Full variable domain (rest looked up from reference TRBV7-2 and TRBJ2-3): GAGVSQSPSNKVTEKGKDVELRCDPISGHTALYWYRQSLGQGLEFLIYFQGNSAPDKSGLPSDRFSAERTGGSVSTLTIQRTQQEDSAVYLCASSTRLAGPPDTQYFGPGTRLTVL.